Each of the 5 T cell receptor beta chains below was sequenced from the same sample in a study of breast tumors, draining lymph nodes, adjacent tissues. MiXCR, run by TCRdb on the multiplex PCR reads, gives a single entry per CDR3 protein. This sample carries about 300,000 distinct CDR3 sequences, about 33% of them seen once, and the ten largest clones take roughly 1.1%. Samples came from axillary lymph nodes draining the breast cancer. Sequenced sample: axillary lymph node tissue. The receptors were sampled from a female donor with breast cancer. Some clones in this sample may be carry-over from other donors' samples.

The chain links TRBV20-1 to TRBJ1-1; the D gene is possibly TRBD1 (6 bases). Germline-derived CDR1 and CDR2 are DFQATT and SNEGSKA (reference sequence). The CDR3 is 13 amino acids. Trimming cost V 2 bases and J 7 bases, with 14 bases left between them. The CDR3 region has the DNA TGCAGTGCTAGATACAGGGCGGAGAATGAAGCTTTCTTT. This translates into CSARYRAENEAFF.

V is TRBV5-6 and J is TRBJ2-1, with a weak D call TRBD1 (5 bases). The germline V and J ends were trimmed by 4 bases and 3 bases, with 17 bases remaining between them. CDR1 is SGHDT and CDR2 is YYEEEE in the germline V gene. The CDR3 totals 16 residues. The CDR3 region is CASSHPTALGYNEQFF. As DNA, the CDR3 is TGTGCCAGCAGCCACCCGACAGCGCTGGGCTACAATGAGCAGTTCTTC.

This clonotype appeared many times. The genes are TRBV6-6 and TRBJ2-7; the D call may be TRBD1 or TRBD2 (5 bases each). The germline V gene has CDR1 MNHNY and CDR2 SVGAGI (reference sequence). V lost 2 bases and J lost 0, with 14 bases in between. The CDR3 spans 16 residues. The CDR3 DNA is TGTGCCAGCAGTTACCCCGGACTGAGGGGCTCCTACGAGCAGTACTTC. Its translation is CASSYPGLRGSYEQYF.

This clonotype was detected many times. The chain combines TRBV7-2 with TRBJ1-5; 7 positions agree with TRBD1. With 5 bases clipped from V and 1 base from J, the junction kept 5 bases outside the gene matches. This CDR3 is 15 amino acids long. Germline loops: CDR1 SGHTA, CDR2 FQGNSA. The CDR3 reads CASSVETGSNQPQHF. CDR3 coding DNA: TGTGCCAGCAGCGTTGAGACAGGGAGCAATCAGCCCCAGCATTTT.

This clonotype was counted ten times or more. V is TRBV5-1 and J is TRBJ2-2, with a tentative D call TRBD2 (5 bases). The V end was cut by 0 bases, the J end by 6 bases, with 18 bases between. There are 17 residues in the CDR3. Germline V CDR1 and CDR2: SGHRS, YFSETQ. CDR3 coding DNA: TGCGCCAGCAGCTTGGTGCCACTAGTCACCCGTGCCGGGGAGCTGTTTTTT. As protein: CASSLVPLVTRAGELFF.